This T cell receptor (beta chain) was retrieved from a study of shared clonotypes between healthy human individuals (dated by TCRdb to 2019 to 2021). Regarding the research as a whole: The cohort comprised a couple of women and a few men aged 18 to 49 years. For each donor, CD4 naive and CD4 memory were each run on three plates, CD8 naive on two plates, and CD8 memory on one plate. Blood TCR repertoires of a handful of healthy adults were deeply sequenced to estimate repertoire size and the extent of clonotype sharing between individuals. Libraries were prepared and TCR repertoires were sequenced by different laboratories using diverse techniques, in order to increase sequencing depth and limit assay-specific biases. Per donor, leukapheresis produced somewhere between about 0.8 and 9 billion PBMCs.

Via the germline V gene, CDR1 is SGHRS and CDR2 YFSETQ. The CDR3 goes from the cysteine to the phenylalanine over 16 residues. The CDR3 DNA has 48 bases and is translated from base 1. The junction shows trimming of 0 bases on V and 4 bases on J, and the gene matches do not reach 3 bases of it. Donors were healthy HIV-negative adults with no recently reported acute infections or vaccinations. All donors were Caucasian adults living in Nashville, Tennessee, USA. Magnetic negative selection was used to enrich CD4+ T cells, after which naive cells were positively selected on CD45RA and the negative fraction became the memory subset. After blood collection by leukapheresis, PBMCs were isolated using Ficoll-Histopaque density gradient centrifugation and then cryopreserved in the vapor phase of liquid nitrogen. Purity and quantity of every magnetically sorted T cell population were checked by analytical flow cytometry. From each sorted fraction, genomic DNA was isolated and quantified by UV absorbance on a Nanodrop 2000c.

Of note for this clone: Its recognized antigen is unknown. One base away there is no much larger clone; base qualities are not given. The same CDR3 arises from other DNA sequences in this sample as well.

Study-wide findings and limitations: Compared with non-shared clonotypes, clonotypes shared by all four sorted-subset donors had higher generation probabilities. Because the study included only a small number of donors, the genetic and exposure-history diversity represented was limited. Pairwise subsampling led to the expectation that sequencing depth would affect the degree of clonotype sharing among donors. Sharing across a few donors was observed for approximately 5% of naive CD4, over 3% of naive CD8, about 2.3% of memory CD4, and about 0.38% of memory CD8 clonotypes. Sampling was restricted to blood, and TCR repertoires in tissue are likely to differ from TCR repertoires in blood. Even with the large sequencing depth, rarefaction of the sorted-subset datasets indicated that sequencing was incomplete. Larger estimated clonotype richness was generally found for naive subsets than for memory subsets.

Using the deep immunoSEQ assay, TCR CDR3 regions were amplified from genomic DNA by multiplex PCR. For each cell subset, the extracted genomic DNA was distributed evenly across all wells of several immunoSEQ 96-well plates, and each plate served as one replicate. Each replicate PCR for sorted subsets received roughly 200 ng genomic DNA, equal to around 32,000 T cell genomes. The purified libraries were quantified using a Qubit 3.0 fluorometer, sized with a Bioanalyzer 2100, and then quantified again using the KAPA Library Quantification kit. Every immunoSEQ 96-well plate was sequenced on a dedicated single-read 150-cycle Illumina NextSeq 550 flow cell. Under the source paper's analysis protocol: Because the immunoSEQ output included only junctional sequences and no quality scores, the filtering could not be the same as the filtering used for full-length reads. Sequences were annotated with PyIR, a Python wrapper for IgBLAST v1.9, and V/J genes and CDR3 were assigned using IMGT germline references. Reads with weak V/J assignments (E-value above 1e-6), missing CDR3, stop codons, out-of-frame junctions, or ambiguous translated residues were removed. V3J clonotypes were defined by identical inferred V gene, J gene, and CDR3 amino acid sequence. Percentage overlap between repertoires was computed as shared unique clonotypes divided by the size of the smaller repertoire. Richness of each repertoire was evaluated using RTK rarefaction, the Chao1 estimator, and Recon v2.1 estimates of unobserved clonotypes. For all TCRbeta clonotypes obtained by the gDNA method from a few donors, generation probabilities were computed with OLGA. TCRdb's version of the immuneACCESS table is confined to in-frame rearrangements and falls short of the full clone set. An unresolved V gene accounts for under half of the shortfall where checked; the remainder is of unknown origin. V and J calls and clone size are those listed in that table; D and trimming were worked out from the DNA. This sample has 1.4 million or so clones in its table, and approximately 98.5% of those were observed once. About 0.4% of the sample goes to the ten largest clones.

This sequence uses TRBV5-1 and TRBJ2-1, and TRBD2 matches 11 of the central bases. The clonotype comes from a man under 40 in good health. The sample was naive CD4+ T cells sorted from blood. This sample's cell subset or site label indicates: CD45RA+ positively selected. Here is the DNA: TGCGCCAGCAGCTTGGGGGGACTAGCGGAATACAATGAGCAGTTCTTC. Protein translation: CASSLGGLAEYNEQFF.